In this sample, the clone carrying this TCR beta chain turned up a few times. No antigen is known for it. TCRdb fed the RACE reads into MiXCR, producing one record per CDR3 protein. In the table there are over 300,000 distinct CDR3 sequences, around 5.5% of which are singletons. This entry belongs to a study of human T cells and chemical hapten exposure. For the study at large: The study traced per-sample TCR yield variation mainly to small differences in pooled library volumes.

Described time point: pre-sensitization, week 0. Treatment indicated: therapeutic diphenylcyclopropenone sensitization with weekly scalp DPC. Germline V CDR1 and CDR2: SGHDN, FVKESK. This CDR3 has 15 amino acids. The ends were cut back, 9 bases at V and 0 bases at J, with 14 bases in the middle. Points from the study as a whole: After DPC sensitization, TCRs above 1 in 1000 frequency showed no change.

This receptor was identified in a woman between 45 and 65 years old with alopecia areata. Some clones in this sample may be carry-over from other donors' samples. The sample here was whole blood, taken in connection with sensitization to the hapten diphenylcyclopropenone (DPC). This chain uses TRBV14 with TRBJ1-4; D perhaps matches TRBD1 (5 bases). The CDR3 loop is CARIDSGATNEKLFF. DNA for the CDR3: TGTGCCAGAATAGACAGCGGAGCAACTAATGAAAAACTGTTTTTT. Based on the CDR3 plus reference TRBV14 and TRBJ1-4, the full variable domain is EAGVTQFPSHSVIEKGQTVTLRCDPISGHDNLYWYRRVMGKEIKFLLHFVKESKQDESGMPNNRFLAERTGGTYSTLKVQPAELEDSGVYFCARIDSGATNEKLFFGSGTQLSVL.